These 19 T cell receptor beta chains were all obtained from the same sample, sequenced in a study of T cell responses to AZD1222 COVID-19 vaccine. TCRdb's copy holds only in-frame clones and misses some; the assay was immunoSEQ multiplex PCR. The sample records about 120,000 clones, 85% to 90% being singletons. Specimen: peripheral blood, collected 28 days after the second AZD1222 dose. The source of these receptors is an adult who received the AZD1222 COVID-19 vaccine.

The V gene is TRBV10-3, the J gene TRBJ1-2, with D perhaps matching TRBD1 (6 bases). Looked up from germline, CDR1 is ENHRY and CDR2 is SYGVKD. Trimming pared 3 bases from V and 4 bases from J, leaving 18 bases between. The CDR3 runs 16 residues. This chain's CDR3 is CAISESTGYLGYGYTF. Written as DNA, the CDR3 is TGTGCCATCAGTGAATCTACAGGGTATTTGGGCTATGGCTACACCTTC.

The chain joins TRBV6-5 to TRBJ1-1; TRBD1 agrees at 8 bases. This CDR3 is 14 amino acids long. Germline trimming cut 9 bases from V and 10 bases from J; bases unmatched to any gene: 16. Germline CDR1 MNHEY, CDR2 SVGAGI. CDR3 loop: CASSPGGERGGAFF. The CDR3 bases are TGTGCCAGTTCCCCAGGGGGCGAAAGGGGGGGAGCTTTCTTT.

V and J are TRBV11-2 and TRBJ1-1; a weak D match, TRBD1 (5 bases). CDR3 size: 15 residues. V shed 2 bases and J shed 7 bases, with 17 bases lying between them. In germline, CDR1 is SGHAT, CDR2 FQNNGV. CDR3 residues: CASSLSRGLLVEAFF. As DNA, the CDR3 is TGTGCCAGCAGCTTATCTCGGGGGTTACTCGTTGAAGCTTTCTTT.

This clone was counted a single time. This chain uses TRBV3-1 (or the pseudogene TRBV3-2) with TRBJ2-3; the match to TRBD2 covers 14 bases. The CDR3 totals 20 residues. The trim removed 4 bases at V and 1 base at J, leaving 13 bases unmatched. Germline CDR1 is LGHDT and CDR2 is YNNKEL (reference sequence). The CDR3 DNA reads TGTGCCAGCAGCCGCGGGCCTCCTGCGGGACTAGCGGGAGGCACAGATACGCAGTATTTT. Translated, it gives CASSRGPPAGLAGGTDTQYF.

The rearrangement joins TRBV5-1 to TRBJ1-6, with D tentatively TRBD1 (5 bases). Germline CDR1 and CDR2: SGHRS and YFSETQ. The CDR3 totals 15 residues. Trimming left V 6 bases short and J 6 bases short, with 16 bases between. DNA of the CDR3: TGCGCCAGCACGCTAACCGGGACCACTAATTCACCCCTCCACTTT. It is translated as CASTLTGTTNSPLHF.

The rearrangement links TRBV5-4 to TRBJ2-5, with no clear D. Trimming removed 4 bases at V and 5 bases at J, with 21 bases between. CDR3 size: 16 residues. In germline, CDR1 is SGHNT, CDR2 YYREEE (reference sequence). CDR3 region: CASSPPLVKGRETQYF. CDR3 sequence (DNA): TGTGCCAGCAGCCCCCCCCTAGTAAAGGGCCGGGAGACCCAGTACTTC.

The J gene is TRBJ1-6, the V gene TRBV7-2; 8 nucleotides align to TRBD1. V was clipped by 1 base and J by 7 bases; unmatched bases: 6. This CDR3 is 16 amino acids long. CDR1 SGHTA and CDR2 FQGNSA come from the germline V gene. The CDR3 region is CASSLGPRTGNSPLHF. The CDR3 DNA follows: TGTGCCAGCAGCTTAGGCCCTCGGACAGGGAATTCACCCCTCCACTTT.

V usage is TRBV11-3 and J usage is TRBJ1-1; 7 nucleotides line up with TRBD1. The CDR3 sequence is 15 residues long. CDR1 is SGHNT and CDR2 is YENEEA in the germline V gene. V gave up 5 bases and J gave up 0 bases; unmatched junction bases: 6. CDR3 in amino acids: CASSPRQGVNTEAFF. CDR3 sequence (DNA): TGTGCCAGCAGCCCTCGACAGGGAGTGAACACTGAAGCTTTCTTT.

The CDR3 coding sequence is TGTGCCAGCAGCTTGGTGAGGGGTGGGCAGCCTTATTCACCCCTCCACTTT. Protein: CASSLVRGGQPYSPLHF. The chain couples TRBV5-4 to TRBJ1-6; possibly TRBD1 for D (5 bases). Trimming pared 0 bases from V and 8 bases from J, leaving 18 bases between. The CDR3 is 17 amino acids. The germline gives CDR1 SGHNT, CDR2 YYREEE (reference sequence).

This sequence joins TRBV28 and TRBJ2-1; weak D call: TRBD2 (6 bases). Trimming removed 5 bases from V and 0 bases from J, with 14 bases in between. The germline V gene has CDR1 MDHEN and CDR2 SYDVKM. The CDR3 covers 16 residues. This CDR3 reads CASSPLAPSSYNEQFF. The CDR3 bases are TGTGCCAGCAGTCCCCTAGCGCCCAGCTCCTACAATGAGCAGTTCTTC.

The chain joins TRBV6-1 to TRBJ1-2; D might be TRBD1 (5 bases). CDR3 size: 13 residues. Germline CDR1 and CDR2: MNHNS and SASEGT. Trimming took off 3 bases at V and 8 bases at J, with 13 bases between the two ends. CDR3 residues: CASSDRTSKGYTF. DNA for the CDR3: TGTGCCAGCAGTGACCGGACAAGCAAGGGCTACACCTTC.

CDR3 loop: CASSHSGTGSAYGYTF. The CDR3 region has the DNA TGTGCCAGCAGTCATTCCGGGACAGGGTCGGCCTATGGCTACACCTTC. V is TRBV7-9 and J is TRBJ1-2, with 9 bases aligning to TRBD1. Trimming removed 6 bases from V and 4 bases from J; junction bases left unmatched: 12. CDR3 length equals 16 residues. Germline V gives CDR1 SEHNR, CDR2 FQNEAQ (reference sequence).

The chain links TRBV19 to TRBJ1-2, with D tentatively TRBD1 (5 bases). This CDR3 is built from 13 residues. CDR1 and CDR2 from the germline V gene are LNHDA and SQIVND (reference sequence). Trimming stripped 3 bases from V and 7 bases from J, with 12 bases between. The chain's CDR3 is CASSILGRVGYTF. For the CDR3, the DNA is TGTGCCAGTAGTATCCTCGGCAGGGTTGGCTACACCTTC. Filled out from reference TRBV19 and TRBJ1-2, the complete variable domain reads DGGITQSPKYLFRKEGQNVTLSCEQNLNHDAMYWYRQDPGQGLRLIYYSQIVNDFQKGDIAEGYSVSREKKESFPLTVTSAQKNPTAFYLCASSILGRVGYTFGSGTRLTVV.

The chain carries TRBV9 and TRBJ1-1; tentative D call: TRBD1 (5 bases). V gave up 5 bases and J gave up 1 base, with 12 bases separating them. The CDR3 is 14 amino acids. Germline V CDR1 and CDR2: SGDLS, YYNGEE. For the CDR3, the DNA is TGTGCCAGCAGTCTTACTCAGGGGAACACTGAAGCTTTCTTT. Protein: CASSLTQGNTEAFF.

The J gene is TRBJ1-5, the V gene TRBV12-3 or TRBV12-4; D gene ambiguous. Trimming removed 7 bases from V and 0 bases from J, with 4 bases in between. CDR3 length: 12 residues. CDR3 coding DNA: TGTGCCAGCACAGATAGCAATCAGCCCCAGCATTTT. Translation gives CASTDSNQPQHF.

The V gene is TRBV5-4, the J gene TRBJ2-1, with 10 bases that match TRBD2. This CDR3 spans 16 amino acids. Germline assignment: CDR1 SGHNT and CDR2 YYREEE (reference sequence). J was trimmed by 5 bases and V by 0 bases; bases with no gene match: 5. The CDR3 region is CASSLVLAGVHNEQFF. The CDR3 DNA reads as TGTGCCAGCAGCTTGGTTCTAGCGGGAGTACACAATGAGCAGTTCTTC. Complete variable domain (other parts from reference TRBV5-4 and TRBJ2-1): ETGVTQSPTHLIKTRGQQVTLRCSSQSGHNTVSWYQQALGQGPQFIFQYYREEENGRGNFPPRFSGLQFPNYSSELNVNALELDDSALYLCASSLVLAGVHNEQFFGPGTRLTVL.

The chain carries TRBV30 and TRBJ1-2; TRBD1 matches 7 bases. Germline CDR1 GTSNPN, CDR2 SVGIG (reference sequence). The CDR3 runs to 14 residues. J gave up 8 bases and V 5 bases, and 14 bases lay outside the gene matches. DNA of the CDR3: TGTGCCTGGGGTTGGCAGCCCAGGGGGGCCGGCTACACCTTC. As protein: CAWGWQPRGAGYTF.

This sequence joins TRBV2 and TRBJ2-7; D is possibly TRBD2 (6 bases). Germline assignment: CDR1 SNHLY and CDR2 FYNNEI. The CDR3 contains 14 residues. V was trimmed by 4 bases and J by 0 bases, leaving 10 bases between them. CDR3 loop: CASSVRGLSYEQYF. The DNA of the CDR3 is TGTGCCAGCAGTGTGCGGGGACTCTCCTACGAGCAGTACTTC.

This rearrangement joins TRBV24-1 to TRBJ2-7; D might be TRBD1 (6 bases). Germline V gives CDR1 KGHDR, CDR2 SFDVKD. Trimming left V 2 bases short and J 8 bases short, with 15 bases between. This CDR3 comprises 14 residues. CDR3 nucleotide sequence: TGTGCCACCAGTGATTCAATAACAGGGCAGAAGCAGTACTTC. Residues: CATSDSITGQKQYF.